What follows describes a single TCR beta chain. Antigen specificity is unknown. In germline, CDR1 is SGHVS, CDR2 FNYEAQ. This CDR3 region has 12 residues. V lost 4 bases, J lost 8 bases, and 11 bases lay in between. TCR beta sequencing covered blood CD8+ and CD4+ T cells. Roughly 0.45 to 1 ug RNA was reverse transcribed with random hexamers. Across 54 Vbeta and 13 Jbeta, immunoSEQ multiplex PCR amplified TCR beta CDR3. Via MiXCR, TCRdb re-called the immunoSEQ multiplex PCR reads, giving one row per CDR3 protein. The sample includes about 210,000 distinct CDR3 sequences, about 95% seen only once; the top ten take about 0.15%. The data belong to a study of CD8 T cells in Susac syndrome. The wider study: Patients with Susac syndrome, at blood draw, were therapy-naive, on corticosteroids, or on intravenous immunoglobulin alone. General study points: CD4+ T cell repertoires in Susac syndrome lacked clonal expansion.

The chain recombines TRBV7-6 with TRBJ1-2; D call uncertain. Sample: CD4+ T cells from PBMCs. The TCR sequence derives from a human donor with Susac syndrome. The CDR3 DNA reads TGTGCCAGCAGCTCTTACAGTGGCGGCTACACCTTC. Translation: CASSSYSGGYTF.